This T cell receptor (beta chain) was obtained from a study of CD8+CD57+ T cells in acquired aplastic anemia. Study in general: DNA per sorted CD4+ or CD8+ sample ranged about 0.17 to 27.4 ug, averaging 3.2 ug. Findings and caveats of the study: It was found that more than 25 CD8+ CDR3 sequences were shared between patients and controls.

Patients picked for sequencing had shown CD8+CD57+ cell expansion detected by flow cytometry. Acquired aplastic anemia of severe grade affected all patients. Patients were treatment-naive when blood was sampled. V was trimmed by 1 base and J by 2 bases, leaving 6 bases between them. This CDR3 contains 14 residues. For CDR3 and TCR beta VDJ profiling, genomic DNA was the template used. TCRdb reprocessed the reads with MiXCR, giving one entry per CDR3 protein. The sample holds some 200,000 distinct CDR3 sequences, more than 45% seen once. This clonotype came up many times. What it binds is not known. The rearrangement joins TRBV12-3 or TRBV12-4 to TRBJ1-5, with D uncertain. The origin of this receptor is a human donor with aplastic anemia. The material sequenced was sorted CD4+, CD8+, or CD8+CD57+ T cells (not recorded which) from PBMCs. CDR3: CASSLDTGNQPQHF. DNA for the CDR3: TGTGCCAGCAGTTTAGACACCGGCAATCAGCCCCAGCATTTT.